This T cell receptor (beta chain) was retrieved from a study of cytomegalovirus exposure and HLA in healthy donors. Across the study: In a previous analysis, some 110 million unique TCR beta sequences were found from 150 million to 200 million T cells.

Primers included in the PCR were 60 Vbeta and 13 Jbeta primers. In the authors' methods: Roughly 73 million unique TCR beta chains, approximately 11 million of them shared, were counted by a later analysis. Using immunoSEQ multiplex PCR, the repertoire was profiled, and TCRdb retains in-frame clones only, with some absent. That table supplies the V and J calls and clone size; D and trimming were determined from the DNA. The table includes around 180,000 clones, about 77% detected once. The V segment lost 2 bases and the J segment 6 bases; nucleotides outside the gene matches: 7. The germline gives CDR1 MNHEY, CDR2 SMNVEV (reference sequence). This CDR3 region has 14 residues. Study-level results: Another analysis was done later, and it associated around 17,000 TCR beta sequences with HLA alleles at 0.05 false discovery rate. Researchers catalogued around 150 TCR beta chains as cytomegalovirus-associated.

On this clone: What it recognizes is unknown.

The chain is built from TRBV27 and TRBJ2-7; 7 positions match TRBD2. The specimen sequenced was PBMCs. This receptor was identified in a man aged 55 to 70 in good health and CMV-seronegative. DNA for the CDR3: TGTGCCAGCAGTTTAAGGGAGGGAGCCCGCGAGCAGTACTTC. This sequence encodes CASSLREGAREQYF.